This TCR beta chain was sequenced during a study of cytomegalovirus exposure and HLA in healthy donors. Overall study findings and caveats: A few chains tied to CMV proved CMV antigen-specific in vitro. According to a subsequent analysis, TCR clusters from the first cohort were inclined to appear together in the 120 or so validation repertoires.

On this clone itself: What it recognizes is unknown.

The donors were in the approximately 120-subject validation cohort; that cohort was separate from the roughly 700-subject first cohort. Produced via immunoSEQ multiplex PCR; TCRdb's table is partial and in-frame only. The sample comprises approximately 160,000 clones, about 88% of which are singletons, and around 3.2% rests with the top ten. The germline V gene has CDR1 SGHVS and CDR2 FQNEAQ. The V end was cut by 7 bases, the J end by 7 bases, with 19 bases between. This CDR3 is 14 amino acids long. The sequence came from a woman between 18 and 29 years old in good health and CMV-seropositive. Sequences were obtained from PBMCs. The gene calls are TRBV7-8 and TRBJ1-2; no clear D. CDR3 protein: CASNPLRGGIGYTF. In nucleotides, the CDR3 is TGTGCCAGCAACCCCCTACGGGGTGGAATTGGCTACACCTTC.